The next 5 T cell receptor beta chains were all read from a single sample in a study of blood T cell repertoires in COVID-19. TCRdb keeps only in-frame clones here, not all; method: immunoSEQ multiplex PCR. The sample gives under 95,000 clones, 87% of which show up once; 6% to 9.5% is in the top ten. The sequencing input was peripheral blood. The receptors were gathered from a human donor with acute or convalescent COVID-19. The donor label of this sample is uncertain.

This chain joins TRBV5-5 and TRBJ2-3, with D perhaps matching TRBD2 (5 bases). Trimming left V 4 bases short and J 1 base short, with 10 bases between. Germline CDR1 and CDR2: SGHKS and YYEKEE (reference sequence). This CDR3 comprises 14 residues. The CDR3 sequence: CASSPIGGTDTQYF. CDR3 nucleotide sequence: TGTGCCAGCAGCCCAATCGGGGGCACAGATACGCAGTATTTT.

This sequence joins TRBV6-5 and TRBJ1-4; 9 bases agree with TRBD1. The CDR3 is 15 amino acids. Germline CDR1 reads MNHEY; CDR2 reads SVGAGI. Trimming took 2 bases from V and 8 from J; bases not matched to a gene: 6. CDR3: CASSYVQGAREKLFF. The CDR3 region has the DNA TGTGCCAGCAGTTACGTACAGGGGGCAAGGGAAAAACTGTTTTTT.

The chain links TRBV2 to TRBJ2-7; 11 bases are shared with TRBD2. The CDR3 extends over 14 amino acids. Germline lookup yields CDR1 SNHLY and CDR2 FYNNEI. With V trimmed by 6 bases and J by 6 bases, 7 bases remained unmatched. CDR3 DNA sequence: TGTGCCAGCAGCCTTAGCGGGGGGGCATCCGAGCAGTACTTC. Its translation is CASSLSGGASEQYF. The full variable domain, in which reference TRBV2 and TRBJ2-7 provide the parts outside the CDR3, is EPEVTQTPSHQVTQMGQEVILRCVPISNHLYFYWYRQILGQKVEFLVSFYNNEISEKSEIFDDQFSVERPDGSNFTLKIRSTKLEDSAMYFCASSLSGGASEQYFGPGTRLTVT.

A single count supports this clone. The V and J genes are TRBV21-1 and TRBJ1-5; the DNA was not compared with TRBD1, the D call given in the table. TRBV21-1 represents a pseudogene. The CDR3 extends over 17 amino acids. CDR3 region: CASSKDTGTGSNQPQHF. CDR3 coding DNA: TGTGCCAGCAGCAAAGATACCGGGACAGGGAGCAATCAGCCCCAGCATTTT.

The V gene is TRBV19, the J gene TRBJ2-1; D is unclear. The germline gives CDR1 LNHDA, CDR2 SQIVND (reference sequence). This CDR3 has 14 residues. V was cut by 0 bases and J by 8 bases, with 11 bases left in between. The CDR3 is CASSIDNVEDEQFF. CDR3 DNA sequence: TGTGCCAGTAGTATAGATAACGTCGAGGATGAGCAGTTCTTC.